Shown below are 10 T cell receptor beta chains from a single sample sequenced in a study of shared clonotypes between healthy human individuals. TCRdb keeps only in-frame clones here, not all; method: immunoSEQ multiplex PCR. This table holds over 1.4 million clones, 96% found once. Sequences were obtained from naive CD4+ T cells sorted from blood. Subset here: CD45RA+ positively selected. These receptors were taken from a young man in good health.

Of note for this clone: This same CDR3 is encoded by further DNA sequences in the sample. The chain couples TRBV19 to TRBJ2-1, with unresolved D. CDR3 length: 11 residues. Germline CDR1 reads LNHDA; CDR2 reads SQIVND (reference sequence). The V and J ends lost 8 bases and 5 bases respectively, with 7 bases between them. CDR3 sequence (DNA): TGTGCCAGTTCAAGGCACAATGAGCAGTTCTTC. Its translation: CASSRHNEQFF.

This clone appeared a single time. The chain uses TRBV29-1 and TRBJ2-5; D is possibly TRBD1 (5 bases). The CDR3 loop spans 14 amino acids. Per germline, CDR1 SQVTM and CDR2 ANQGSEA. The V and J ends lost 2 bases and 4 bases respectively, with 14 bases between them. The CDR3 sequence is CSVEFRQRIETQYF. The CDR3 DNA reads TGCAGCGTTGAATTTCGACAGAGAATAGAGACCCAGTACTTC.

The chain recombines TRBV7-6 with TRBJ2-2, with 14 bases matching TRBD2. This CDR3 comprises 17 residues. The germline gives CDR1 SGHVS, CDR2 FNYEAQ. The V gene end was trimmed by 5 bases and the J gene end by 3 bases; junction bases not matched to a gene: 5. Written as DNA, the CDR3 is TGTGCCAGCAGCCCGACTAGCGGGAGGGCTGACACCGGGGAGCTGTTTTTT. Translated: CASSPTSGRADTGELFF. The variable domain in full, completed from reference TRBV7-6 and TRBJ2-2, reads GAGVSQSPRYKVTKRGQDVALRCDPISGHVSLYWYRQALGQGPEFLTYFNYEAQQDKSGLPNDRFSAERPEGSISTLTIQRTEQRDSAMYRCASSPTSGRADTGELFFGEGSRLTVL.

The CDR3, as DNA: TGTGCCAGCAGCCAAGGAGTTTGGACAGGGGGCGGAGAGACCCAGTACTTC. Translated: CASSQGVWTGGGETQYF. The rearrangement joins TRBV14 to TRBJ2-5, with 11 bases identical to TRBD1. V gave up 1 base and J gave up 4 bases; unmatched junction bases: 8. CDR1 SGHDN and CDR2 FVKESK come from the germline V gene. The CDR3 is 17 residues long. The full variable domain, rest sourced from reference TRBV14 and TRBJ2-5, is EAGVTQFPSHSVIEKGQTVTLRCDPISGHDNLYWYRRVMGKEIKFLLHFVKESKQDESGMPNNRFLAERTGGTYSTLKVQPAELEDSGVYFCASSQGVWTGGGETQYFGPGTRLLVL.

This chain uses TRBV7-9 with TRBJ1-4; 7 nucleotides line up with TRBD1. The CDR3 length is 14 residues. J gave up 5 bases and V 7 bases, and 7 bases lay outside the gene matches. From germline, CDR1 is SEHNR and CDR2 FQNEAQ (reference sequence). The CDR3: CASITTGANEKLFF. CDR3 sequence (DNA): TGTGCCAGCATTACCACAGGGGCCAATGAAAAACTGTTTTTT.

This rearrangement joins TRBV7-8 to TRBJ2-3; TRBD2 is a possible D gene (6 bases). CDR1 SGHVS and CDR2 FQNEAQ come from the germline V gene. This CDR3 spans 17 amino acids. V was pared by 2 bases and J by 0 bases, with 15 bases between. The CDR3 is CASSLRRPGGSTDTQYF. The CDR3 nucleotides are TGTGCCAGCAGCTTACGCCGGCCCGGAGGGAGCACAGATACGCAGTATTTT.

This chain uses TRBV9 with TRBJ2-1; D assignment may be TRBD1 or TRBD2 (6 bases each). This CDR3 is built from 18 residues. Trimming took 0 bases from V and 0 from J, leaving 16 bases between them. CDR1 SGDLS and CDR2 YYNGEE come from the germline V gene. CDR3: CASSVAWGASYSYNEQFF. The CDR3 nucleotides are TGTGCCAGCAGCGTAGCTTGGGGGGCATCTTACTCCTACAATGAGCAGTTCTTC. The entire variable domain, with the rest obtained from reference TRBV9 and TRBJ2-1, is as follows: DSGVTQTPKHLITATGQRVTLRCSPRSGDLSVYWYQQSLDQGLQFLIQYYNGEERAKGNILERFSAQQFPDLHSELNLSSLELGDSALYFCASSVAWGASYSYNEQFFGPGTRLTVL.

The V and J genes are TRBV7-2 and TRBJ2-1; D is ambiguous. CDR3 length: 17 amino acids. Looked up from germline, CDR1 is SGHTA and CDR2 is FQGNSA. Trimming left V 3 bases short and J 8 bases short, with 23 bases between. This CDR3 reads CASSFQAPSALPHEQFF. The CDR3 DNA reads as TGTGCCAGCAGCTTCCAGGCCCCCAGCGCCCTTCCTCATGAGCAGTTCTTC.

The rearrangement links TRBV10-3 to TRBJ2-2, with TRBD2 identical over 10 bases. The length of the CDR3 is 15 residues. The V gene end was trimmed by 3 bases and the J gene end by 7 bases; junction bases not matched to a gene: 5. From germline, CDR1 is ENHRY and CDR2 SYGVKD. The CDR3 spells CAISEGAGGNGELFF. The CDR3 DNA sequence: TGTGCCATCAGTGAAGGAGCGGGAGGGAACGGGGAGCTGTTTTTT.

The V call is TRBV5-1, the J call TRBJ2-2; D remains ambiguous. Per the germline V gene, CDR1 is SGHRS and CDR2 is YFSETQ. This CDR3 spans 11 amino acids. Trimming left V 0 bases short and J 7 bases short, with 1 base between. The CDR3 bases are TGCGCCAGCAGCTTGGACGGGGAGCTGTTTTTT. As protein: CASSLDGELFF.